The subject of this entry is one TCR beta chain. No cognate antigen has been identified for it. The record has no base qualities; no much larger clone is one base away. The immunoSEQ Assay, a bias-controlled multiplex PCR, was used to amplify TCRbeta CDR3 regions from genomic DNA. The authors' analysis ran thus. Nucleated cell counts per sample were estimated from amplification of reference gene primers within the assay. To quantify the absolute abundance of each unique TCRbeta CDR3 rearrangement, sequence reads were collapsed and filtered. Productive Simpson clonality was computed per sample as the square root of Simpson's diversity index over productive rearrangements. Not all clones reach the TCRdb copy of this immuneACCESS table, which keeps in-frame sequences only. Checked studies attribute under half of the gap to unresolved V genes and leave the rest unexplained. The DNA gave D and trimming, while V, J and clone size come from that table. This sample has about 75,000 clones in its table, and around 90% of those were observed once. Under 25% of the sample rests with the top ten.

Each collaborating institution followed its own protocols to collect whole blood in K2EDTA tubes. For TCRbeta analysis, collaborators shipped samples in one of three forms: frozen whole blood, isolated PBMCs, or DNA extracted from either of those sample types. This sample stems from a study of blood T cell repertoires in COVID-19 (dated by TCRdb to 2020 to 2021). Study-level background: The collaborator samples originated in the United States, Italy and Spain and spanned the acute and convalescent phases of COVID-19. A freely available public database, intended as a resource for researchers studying the immune response to SARS-CoV-2, is where the repertoires were released. Where available, HLA class I and class II types were taken from metadata supplied by the sample provider and were not determined by assay-based typing. A de-identified subject ID, COVID-19 status, age in years and sex were almost always included in the sample metadata. The prospective study material was composed of cDNA or gDNA derived from T cells, B-cell-depleted T cells, or PBMCs. The dataset comprised deeply sampled blood TCRbeta repertoires from subjects exposed to, actively infected with, or recovered from COVID-19. Samples came from the ongoing ImmuneRACE study (first 160 participants) plus 1,254 subjects from 6 global collaborators. Broad study findings and their caveats: The quantity of clinical and demographic metadata differed by source and by participant and was supplied without curation.

The germline V gene supplies CDR1 SGDLS and CDR2 YYNGEE. The CDR3 numbers 15 residues from cysteine through phenylalanine. The DNA shown is the 45-base CDR3, in frame from base 1. The junction shows trimming of 0 bases on V and 1 base on J, plus 7 bases between the germline ends. The source is a human donor in a cohort sampled during active COVID-19. The sequence links TRBV9 to TRBJ2-2, with a tentative D gene TRBD1 over 5 matching bases. The sequenced sample consisted of peripheral blood. The CDR3 here reads CASSVAQGNTGELFF. The sequence in DNA is TGTGCCAGCAGCGTAGCGCAGGGGAACACCGGGGAGCTGTTTTTT.